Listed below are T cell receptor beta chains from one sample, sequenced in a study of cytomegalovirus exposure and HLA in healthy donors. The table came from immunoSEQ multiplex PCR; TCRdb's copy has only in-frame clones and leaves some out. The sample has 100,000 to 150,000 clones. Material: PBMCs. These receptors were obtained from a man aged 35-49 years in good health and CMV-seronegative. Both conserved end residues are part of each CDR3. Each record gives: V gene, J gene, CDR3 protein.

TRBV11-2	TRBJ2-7	CASNPGLAIHEQYF
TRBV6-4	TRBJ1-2	CASSAGQGARGYTF
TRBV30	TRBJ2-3	CAWSVRGVSGREKDTQYF
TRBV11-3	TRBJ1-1	CASSPRTGWTEAFF
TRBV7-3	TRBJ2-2	CASRVATAGELFF
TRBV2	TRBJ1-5	CASGFPGQGARQPQHF
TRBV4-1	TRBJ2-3	CASSQRLASTDTQYF
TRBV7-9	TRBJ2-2	CASSDTSARVRGELFF
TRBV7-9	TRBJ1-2	CASSTPSGGDYGYTF
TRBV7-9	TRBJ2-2	CASSLWLGAAGELFF
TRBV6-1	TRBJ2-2	CASSERSGISAGELFF
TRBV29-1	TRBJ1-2	CSVPGARLGGYTF
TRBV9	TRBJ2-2	CASSPPGRGDTGELFF
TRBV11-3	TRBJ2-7	CASSSGRTYEQYF
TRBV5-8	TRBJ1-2	CASTLRGQGTSGGYTF
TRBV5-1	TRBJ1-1	CASSLGLTGGLIAFF
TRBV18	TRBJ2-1	CASSPRGRGYNEQFF
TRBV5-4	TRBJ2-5	CASSSGTSGTGETQYF
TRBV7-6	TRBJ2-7	CASSLASGLAGGYEQYF
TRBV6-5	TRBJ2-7	CASSIGTGGYEQYF
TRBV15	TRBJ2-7	CATSRGQGAREQYF
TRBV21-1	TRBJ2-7	CASSKAEGSFYEQYF
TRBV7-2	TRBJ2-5	CASSFFGGGSGTQYF
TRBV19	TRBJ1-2	CASSTPGTAANYGYTF
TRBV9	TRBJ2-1	CASSVDGESYNEQFF
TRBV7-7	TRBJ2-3	CASSRNPLGGTDTQYF
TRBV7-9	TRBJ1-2	CASSLARGVANYGYTF
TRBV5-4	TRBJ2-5	CASSRTGGEETQYF
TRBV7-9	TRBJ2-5	CASSVGQNIQNF
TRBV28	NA	CASRSREGTSYEQYF
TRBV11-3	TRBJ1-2	CASSLVAGGGGYTF
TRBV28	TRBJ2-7	CASSPWHEQYF
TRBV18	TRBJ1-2	CASSRDRGSYGYTF
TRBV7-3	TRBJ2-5	CASSLTGATSQETQYF
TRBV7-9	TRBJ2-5	CASSWGDRGPTETQYF
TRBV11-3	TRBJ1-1	CASSTRTVMNTEAFF